Below, one T cell receptor beta chain is given with its context. This entry is derived from a study of response to subunit inactivated influenza vaccine. In TCRdb, the RT-PCR reads were re-called with MiXCR into one record per CDR3 protein. Among 800,000 to 1,000,000 distinct CDR3 sequences listed, 21% were seen once. The V segment lost 4 bases and the J segment 6 bases; nucleotides outside the gene matches: 10. The CDR3 extends over 16 amino acids. The germline gives CDR1 SGHTA, CDR2 FQGNSA. This sequence joins TRBV7-2 and TRBJ2-1; 9 bases match TRBD1. The receptor was isolated from a man aged 50-59 years who received an inactivated influenza vaccine. The source material was PBMCs from blood, sampled roughly 5 days after vaccination. The CDR3 spells CASSYVGDRAFNEQFF. The CDR3 bases are TGTGCCAGCAGCTACGTGGGGGACAGGGCGTTCAATGAGCAGTTCTTC.